Below, 23 T cell receptor beta chains from the same sample are listed, as sequenced in a study of early T cells in non-severe SARS-CoV-2 infection. One entry per CDR3 protein results from TCRdb running MiXCR on the 5' RACE reads. The profile shows about 110,000 distinct CDR3 sequences, approximately 12% of them singletons. Sequenced material: whole blood, taken at baseline. The origin of the receptors is an adult who was a healthcare worker with PCR-confirmed SARS-CoV-2 infection or an uninfected control (not recorded which).

This clonotype was seen a few times. The chain links TRBV7-2 to TRBJ2-7, with a tentative D call TRBD1 (5 bases). The CDR3 covers 14 residues. Germline loops: CDR1 SGHTA, CDR2 FQGNSA. V lost 1 base and J lost 3, with 10 bases in between. The CDR3 spells CASSLGGTGYEQYF. The CDR3 nucleotides are TGTGCCAGCAGCTTAGGGGGCACGGGCTACGAGCAGTACTTC.

The V gene is TRBV10-3, the J gene TRBJ2-2; tentatively, D is TRBD1 (6 bases). Germline CDR1 reads ENHRY; CDR2 reads SYGVKD. Trimming removed 6 bases at V and 3 bases at J, with 11 bases between. CDR3 length: 14 amino acids. CDR3 loop: CAIREQGYTGELFF. In DNA form, the CDR3 reads TGTGCCATCAGGGAACAGGGCTACACCGGGGAGCTGTTTTTT.

This clonotype turned up a few times. The genes are TRBV12-2 and TRBJ2-1. TRBV12-2 is given as a pseudogene. CDR3 size: 18 residues. This CDR3 reads CASRLSARNSEFYNEQFF. The CDR3, as DNA: TGTGCAAGTCGCTTATCCGCGCGAAACAGTGAGTTTTACAATGAGCAGTTCTTC.

Concerning this clonotype: A much larger clone differs by one base, so this may be a read error. The CDR3 sequence: CVSIRQGAEETQYF. In nucleotides, the CDR3 is TGTGTCAGCATCAGACAGGGGGCTGAAGAGACCCAGTACTTC. V gene TRBV5-5 combines with J gene TRBJ2-5; 10 nucleotides line up with TRBD1. The germline gives CDR1 SGHKS, CDR2 YYEKEE (reference sequence). The CDR3 is 14 amino acids. Drawing the rest from reference TRBV5-5 and TRBJ2-5, the complete variable domain is DAGVTQSPTHLIKTRGQQVTLRCSPISGHKSVSWYQQVLGQGPQFIFQYYEKEERGRGNFPDRFSARQFPNYSSELNVNALLLGDSALYLCVSIRQGAEETQYFGPGTRLLVL.

The J gene is TRBJ1-4, the V gene TRBV27, with 8 bases matching TRBD1. Trimming took 5 bases from V and 4 from J; bases not matched to a gene: 6. CDR3 size: 15 residues. From germline, CDR1 is MNHEY and CDR2 SMNVEV (reference sequence). The CDR3: CASSPPGQVNEKLFF. Here the CDR3 DNA reads TGTGCCAGCAGTCCCCCGGGACAGGTTAATGAAAAACTGTTTTTT.

The CDR3 region is CAIGTSVSYEQYF. The CDR3 DNA is TGTGCCATAGGGACTAGCGTCTCCTACGAGCAGTACTTC. The chain couples TRBV10-3 to TRBJ2-7, with TRBD2 identical over 10 bases. CDR3 length equals 13 residues. Trimming at V came to 9 bases and at J to 0 bases, leaving 2 bases not matched to a gene. CDR1 is ENHRY and CDR2 is SYGVKD in the germline V gene.

The chain has TRBV4-1 and TRBJ1-5; D ambiguous. The ends were cut back, 3 bases at V and 0 bases at J, with 9 bases in the middle. CDR3 length equals 15 residues. Germline V CDR1 and CDR2: MGHRA, YSYEKL. The CDR3 sequence is CASSHSPYSNQPQHF. As DNA, the CDR3 is TGCGCCAGCAGCCACAGCCCTTATAGCAATCAGCCCCAGCATTTT.

This clonotype was seen many times. The rearrangement uses TRBV5-4 and TRBJ2-2, with 7 bases aligning to TRBD2. With 3 bases clipped from V and 1 base from J, the junction kept 6 bases outside the gene matches. Germline CDR1 and CDR2: SGHNT and YYREEE (reference sequence). This CDR3 contains 16 residues. DNA of the CDR3: TGTGCCAGCAGCTCTAAGGCTAGCGGGAACACCGGGGAGCTGTTTTTT. Its protein is CASSSKASGNTGELFF.

In its sample, this clonotype was seen a few times. The chain has TRBV29-1 and TRBJ2-7, with TRBD1 matching over 10 bases. CDR1 SQVTM and CDR2 ANQGSEA come from the germline V gene. The CDR3 runs to 13 residues. The V and J ends lost 5 bases and 8 bases, in that order; junction bases with no gene match: 9. The CDR3 sequence: CSVTERDRGKQYF. The CDR3 nucleotides read TGCAGCGTTACCGAACGGGACAGGGGAAAGCAGTACTTC.

The V gene is TRBV29-1, the J gene TRBJ1-1, with TRBD1 identical over 7 bases. J lost 1 base, V lost 3 bases, and 2 bases had no gene match. CDR1 is SQVTM, CDR2 ANQGSEA, per germline. The CDR3 has 13 amino acids. The CDR3 reads CSVDWTGNTEAFF. The CDR3 nucleotides are TGCAGCGTTGACTGGACAGGGAACACTGAAGCTTTCTTT.

In this sample, this clonotype turned up a few times. The J gene is TRBJ1-3, the V gene TRBV18; 7 positions agree with TRBD1. The length of the CDR3 is 16 residues. CDR1 is KGHSH, CDR2 LQKENI, per germline. V lost 3 bases, J lost 7 bases, and 12 bases stayed unmatched. Here the CDR3 reads CASSPSGGVMRNTIYF. CDR3 coding DNA: TGTGCCAGCTCACCGTCAGGGGGAGTGATGAGGAACACCATATATTTT. Drawing the rest from reference TRBV18 and TRBJ1-3, the complete variable domain is NAGVMQNPRHLVRRRGQEARLRCSPMKGHSHVYWYRQLPEEGLKFMVYLQKENIIDESGMPKERFSAEFPKEGPSILRIQQVVRGDSAAYFCASSPSGGVMRNTIYFGEGSWLTVV.

This clonotype came up a few times. J is TRBJ2-7 and V is TRBV9; TRBD2 agrees at 8 bases. The CDR3 length is 15 residues. The ends lost 1 base at V and 2 bases at J; junction bases unmatched: 5. CDR1 SGDLS and CDR2 YYNGEE come from the germline V gene. The CDR3 DNA reads as TGTGCCAGCAGCGTATATGAGCGGGGGACCTACGAGCAGTACTTC. Encoded protein: CASSVYERGTYEQYF.

V gene TRBV20-1 combines with J gene TRBJ2-7; 10 bases fit TRBD2. V dropped 6 bases and J dropped 3; count of bases not matched to a gene: 5. The CDR3 is 13 residues long. Per the germline V gene, CDR1 is DFQATT and CDR2 is SNEGSKA (reference sequence). The CDR3 protein is CSATLAGRYEQYF. CDR3 in DNA: TGCAGTGCAACACTAGCGGGGCGCTACGAGCAGTACTTC.

The chain links TRBV12-3 or TRBV12-4 to TRBJ2-3; 9 bases match TRBD1. The CDR3 runs 15 residues. V trimming: 5 bases; J trimming: 1 base; junction bases outside the gene matches: 4. CDR3 sequence reads: CASSRRTGGTDTQYF. The CDR3 DNA reads TGTGCCAGCAGTCGACGGACAGGGGGCACAGATACGCAGTATTTT.

The sample holds one count of this clonotype. The junction does not match germline at one end; this may be a read error. J is TRBJ1-1 and V is TRBV18; 11 bases fit TRBD1. The V gene's germline CDR1 is KGHSH and CDR2 LQKENI. The CDR3 covers 15 residues. The CDR3 loop reads CAGSSDRGPSTEAFF. DNA of the CDR3: TGTGCCGGCTCTTCGGACAGGGGGCCGAGCACTGAAGCTTTCTTT.

This clonotype has a count of ten or more. CDR3 nucleotides: TGTGCCAGCACGTCGGGACAGGGGGATCCTTATAGCAATCAGCCCCAGCATTTT. It specifies CASTSGQGDPYSNQPQHF. V usage is TRBV12-3 or TRBV12-4 and J usage is TRBJ1-5, with 11 nucleotides matching TRBD1. Germline trimming cut 7 bases from V and 0 bases from J; bases unmatched to any gene: 11. The CDR3 is 18 amino acids.

The chain joins TRBV7-9 to TRBJ1-5; D call uncertain. The germline gives CDR1 SEHNR, CDR2 FQNEAQ (reference sequence). This CDR3 spans 13 amino acids. Deletions cut 4 bases from V and 7 bases from J, with 11 bases between. The DNA for the CDR3 is TGTGCCAGCAGCTCCGGGAACCTCCAGCCCCAGCATTTT. It specifies CASSSGNLQPQHF.

This clonotype was recorded at least ten times. The chain links TRBV7-9 to TRBJ2-2, with TRBD1 as a possible D gene (5 bases). V gave up 3 bases and J gave up 6 bases, with 14 bases separating them. The CDR3 extends over 15 amino acids. Germline V lookup: CDR1 SEHNR, CDR2 FQNEAQ (reference sequence). CDR3 sequence reads: CASSFEDIPPGELFF. The CDR3 region has the DNA TGTGCCAGCAGCTTCGAGGACATCCCCCCCGGGGAGCTGTTTTTT.

This clonotype was observed many times. The J gene is TRBJ1-1, the V gene TRBV12-3 or TRBV12-4; D is perhaps TRBD1 (6 bases). The CDR3 length is 15 residues. The V and J ends lost 6 bases and 2 bases respectively, with 16 bases between them. Here the CDR3 DNA reads TGTGCCAGCAGCCCTAGAGGACAGTTCAACACTGAAGCTTTCTTT. Protein product: CASSPRGQFNTEAFF.

The chain recombines TRBV3-1 with TRBJ1-1; 7 bases fit TRBD1. J lost 4 bases, V lost 6 bases, and 5 bases had no gene match. The CDR3 covers 13 residues. Germline assignment: CDR1 LGHDT and CDR2 YNNKEL (reference sequence). CDR3 sequence reads: CASSKQGSTEAFF. Written as DNA, the CDR3 is TGTGCCAGCAGTAAACAGGGGAGCACTGAAGCTTTCTTT.

This clonotype was counted between two and nine times. This rearrangement joins TRBV6-5 to TRBJ2-4, with D uncertain. This CDR3 has 16 residues. Germline V CDR1 and CDR2: MNHEY, SVGAGI. Trimming stripped 0 bases from V and 0 bases from J, with 9 bases between. The CDR3 DNA sequence: TGTGCCAGCAGTTACTCGACCCCCTCAGCCAAAAACATTCAGTACTTC. Encoded protein: CASSYSTPSAKNIQYF.

The sample holds many counts of this clonotype. The chain carries TRBV3-1 and TRBJ2-2; 8 positions agree with TRBD1. After removal of 10 bases from V and 4 bases from J, the junction contained 11 bases not matched to a gene. The CDR3 has 15 residues. From germline, CDR1 is LGHDT and CDR2 YNNKEL (reference sequence). For the CDR3, the DNA is TGTGCCACCGCTTCGACAGGGGTTGGCACCGGGGAGCTGTTTTTT. It codes for CATASTGVGTGELFF.

The chain couples TRBV29-1 to TRBJ1-4; a possible D gene is TRBD1 (5 bases). The CDR3 sequence is 11 residues long. Trimming stripped 4 bases from V and 6 bases from J, with 6 bases between. Germline assignment: CDR1 SQVTM and CDR2 ANQGSEA. The CDR3 sequence: CSVVRDEKLFF. DNA for the CDR3: TGCAGCGTTGTCAGGGATGAAAAACTGTTTTTT.